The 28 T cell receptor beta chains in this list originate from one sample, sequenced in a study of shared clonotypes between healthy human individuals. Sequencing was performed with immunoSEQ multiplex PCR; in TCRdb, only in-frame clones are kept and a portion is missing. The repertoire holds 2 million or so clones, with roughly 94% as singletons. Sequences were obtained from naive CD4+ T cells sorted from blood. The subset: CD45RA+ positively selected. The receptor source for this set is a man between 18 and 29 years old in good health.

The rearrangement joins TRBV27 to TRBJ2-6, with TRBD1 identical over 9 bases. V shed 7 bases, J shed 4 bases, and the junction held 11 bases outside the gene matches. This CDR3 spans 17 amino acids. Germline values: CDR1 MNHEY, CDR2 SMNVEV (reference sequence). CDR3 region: CASTGDRAALGANVLTF. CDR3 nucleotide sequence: TGTGCCAGCACCGGGGACAGGGCCGCCTTGGGGGCCAACGTCCTGACTTTC.

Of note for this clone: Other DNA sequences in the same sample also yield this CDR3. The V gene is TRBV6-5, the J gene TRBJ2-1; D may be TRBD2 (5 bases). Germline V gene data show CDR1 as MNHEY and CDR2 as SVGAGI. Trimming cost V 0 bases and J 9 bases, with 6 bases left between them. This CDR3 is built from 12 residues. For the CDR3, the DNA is TGTGCCAGCAGTTACTCACGGGGTGAGCAGTTCTTC. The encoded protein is CASSYSRGEQFF.

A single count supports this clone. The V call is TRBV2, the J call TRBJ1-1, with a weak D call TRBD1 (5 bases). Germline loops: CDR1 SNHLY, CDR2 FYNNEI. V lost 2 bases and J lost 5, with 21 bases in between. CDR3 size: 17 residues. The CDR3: CASSEKEVWGGRTEAFF. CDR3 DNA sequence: TGTGCCAGCAGTGAAAAAGAAGTTTGGGGGGGAAGGACTGAAGCTTTCTTT.

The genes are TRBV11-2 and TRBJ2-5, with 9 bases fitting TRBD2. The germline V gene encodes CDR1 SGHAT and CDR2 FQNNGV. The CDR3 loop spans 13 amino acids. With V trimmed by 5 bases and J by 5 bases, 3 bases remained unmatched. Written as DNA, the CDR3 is TGTGCCAGCAGCATTAGCGGGGGCGAGACCCAGTACTTC. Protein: CASSISGGETQYF.

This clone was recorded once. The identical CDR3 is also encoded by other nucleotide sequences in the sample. The DNA of the CDR3 is TGTGCCAGCAGCTTAGCAGCGGGAGGCTACGAGCAGTACTTC. Translation gives CASSLAAGGYEQYF. V is TRBV7-2 and J is TRBJ2-7; 9 nucleotides match TRBD2. The CDR3 is 14 amino acids. Per the germline V gene, CDR1 is SGHTA and CDR2 is FQGNSA. Trimming took 0 bases from V and 3 from J; bases not matched to a gene: 0. Full variable domain (missing parts from reference TRBV7-2 and TRBJ2-7): GAGVSQSPSNKVTEKGKDVELRCDPISGHTALYWYRQSLGQGLEFLIYFQGNSAPDKSGLPSDRFSAERTGGSVSTLTIQRTQQEDSAVYLCASSLAAGGYEQYFGPGTRLTVT.

The CDR3 DNA sequence: TGTGCCTGGGCTCGCGGACTAACCTCAGGGGCCACAGATACGCAGTATTTT. Protein: CAWARGLTSGATDTQYF. V and J are TRBV30 and TRBJ2-3; either TRBD1 or TRBD2 may fit D (6 bases each). V was shortened by 5 bases and J by 2 bases, with 23 bases between the two germline ends. In germline, CDR1 is GTSNPN, CDR2 SVGIG (reference sequence). The CDR3 loop spans 17 amino acids.

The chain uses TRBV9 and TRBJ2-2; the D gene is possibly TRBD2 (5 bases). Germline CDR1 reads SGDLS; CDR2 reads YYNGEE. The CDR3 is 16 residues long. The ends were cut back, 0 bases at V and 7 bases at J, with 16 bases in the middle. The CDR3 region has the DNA TGTGCCAGCAGCGTAGCTACTAGAGCCAGCATCGGGGAGCTGTTTTTT. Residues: CASSVATRASIGELFF.

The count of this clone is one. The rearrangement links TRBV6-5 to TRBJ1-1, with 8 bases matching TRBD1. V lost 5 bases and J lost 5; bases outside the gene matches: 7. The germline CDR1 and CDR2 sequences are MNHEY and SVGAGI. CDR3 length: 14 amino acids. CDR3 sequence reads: CASSGDRGLTEAFF. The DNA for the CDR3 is TGTGCCAGCAGTGGAGACAGGGGTTTGACTGAAGCTTTCTTT.

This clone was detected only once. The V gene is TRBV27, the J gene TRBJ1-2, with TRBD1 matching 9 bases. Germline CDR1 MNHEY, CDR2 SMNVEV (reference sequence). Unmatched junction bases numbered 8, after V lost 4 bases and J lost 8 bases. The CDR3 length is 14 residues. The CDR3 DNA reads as TGTGCCAGCAGTTGGATAGGACAGGGGAGAGGCTACACCTTC. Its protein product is CASSWIGQGRGYTF.

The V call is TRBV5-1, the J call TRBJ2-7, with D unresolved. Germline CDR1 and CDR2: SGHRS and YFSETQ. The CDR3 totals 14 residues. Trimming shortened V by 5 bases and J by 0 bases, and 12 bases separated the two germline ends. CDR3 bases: TGCGCCAGCAGACCAGCAGGTCACTCCTACGAGCAGTACTTC. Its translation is CASRPAGHSYEQYF.

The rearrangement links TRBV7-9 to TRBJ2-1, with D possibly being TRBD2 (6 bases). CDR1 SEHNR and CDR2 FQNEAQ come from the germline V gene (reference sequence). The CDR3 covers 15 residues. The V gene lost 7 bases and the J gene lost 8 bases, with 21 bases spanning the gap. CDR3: CASTTGEVVFDEQFF. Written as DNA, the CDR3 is TGTGCCAGCACCACGGGGGAGGTAGTTTTTGATGAGCAGTTCTTC.

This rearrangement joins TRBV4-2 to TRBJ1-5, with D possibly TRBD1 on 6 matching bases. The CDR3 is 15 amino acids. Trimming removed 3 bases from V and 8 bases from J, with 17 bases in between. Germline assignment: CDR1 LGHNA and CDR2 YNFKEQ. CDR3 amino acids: CASSQGQGTYEPQHF. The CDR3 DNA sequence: TGTGCCAGCAGCCAGGGACAAGGGACCTATGAGCCCCAGCATTTT.

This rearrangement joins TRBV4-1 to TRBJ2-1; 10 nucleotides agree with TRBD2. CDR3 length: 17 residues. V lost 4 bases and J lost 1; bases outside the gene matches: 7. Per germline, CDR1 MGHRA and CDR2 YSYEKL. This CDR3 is CASSPPGLAASYNEQFF. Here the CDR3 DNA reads TGCGCCAGCAGCCCTCCTGGACTAGCGGCGTCCTACAATGAGCAGTTCTTC.

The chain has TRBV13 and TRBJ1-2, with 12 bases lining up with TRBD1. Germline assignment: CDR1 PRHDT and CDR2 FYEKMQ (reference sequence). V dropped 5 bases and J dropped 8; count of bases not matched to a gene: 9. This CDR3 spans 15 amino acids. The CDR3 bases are TGTGCCAGCAGCCCGCGGGACAGGGGGCGAGACGGCTACACCTTC. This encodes CASSPRDRGRDGYTF.

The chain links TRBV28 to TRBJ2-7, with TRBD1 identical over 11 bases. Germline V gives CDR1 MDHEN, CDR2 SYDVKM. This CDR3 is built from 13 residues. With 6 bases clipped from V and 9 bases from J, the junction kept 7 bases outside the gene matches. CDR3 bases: TGTGCCAGCAGCCCTGGACAGGGGGCTCCGCAGTACTTC. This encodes CASSPGQGAPQYF.

The CDR3 DNA reads as TGTGCCAGCGCTTGGGAGAGCAATCAGCCCCAGCATTTT. This encodes CASAWESNQPQHF. The rearrangement joins TRBV2 to TRBJ1-5, with D unresolved. The length of the CDR3 is 13 residues. Germline CDR1 reads SNHLY; CDR2 reads FYNNEI. With 8 bases removed from V and 1 base from J, the gap between germline ends came to 9 bases.

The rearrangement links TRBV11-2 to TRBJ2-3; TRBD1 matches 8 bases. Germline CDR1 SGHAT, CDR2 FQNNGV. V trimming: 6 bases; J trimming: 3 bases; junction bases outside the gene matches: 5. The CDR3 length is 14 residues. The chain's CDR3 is CASSDRGRTDTQYF. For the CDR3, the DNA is TGTGCCAGCAGTGACAGGGGACGGACAGATACGCAGTATTTT.

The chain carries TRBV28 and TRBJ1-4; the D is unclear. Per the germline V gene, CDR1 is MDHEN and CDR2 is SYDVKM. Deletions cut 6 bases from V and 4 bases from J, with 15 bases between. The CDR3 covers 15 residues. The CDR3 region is CASSQNGWSNEKLFF. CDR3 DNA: TGTGCCAGCAGCCAAAACGGGTGGAGTAATGAAAAACTGTTTTTT.

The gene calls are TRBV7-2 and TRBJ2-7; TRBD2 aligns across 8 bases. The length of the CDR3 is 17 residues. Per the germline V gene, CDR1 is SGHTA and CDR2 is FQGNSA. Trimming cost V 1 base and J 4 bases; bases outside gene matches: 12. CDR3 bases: TGTGCCAGCAGCTTAGTTTCCTCTGGACTAGCCCCATACGAGCAGTACTTC. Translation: CASSLVSSGLAPYEQYF.

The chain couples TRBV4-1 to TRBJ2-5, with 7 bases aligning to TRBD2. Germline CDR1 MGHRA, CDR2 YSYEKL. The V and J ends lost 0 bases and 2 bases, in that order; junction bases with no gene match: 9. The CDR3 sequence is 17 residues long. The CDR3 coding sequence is TGCGCCAGCAGCCAAGAACCCTGGCCTAGCGGACAAGAGACCCAGTACTTC. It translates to CASSQEPWPSGQETQYF.

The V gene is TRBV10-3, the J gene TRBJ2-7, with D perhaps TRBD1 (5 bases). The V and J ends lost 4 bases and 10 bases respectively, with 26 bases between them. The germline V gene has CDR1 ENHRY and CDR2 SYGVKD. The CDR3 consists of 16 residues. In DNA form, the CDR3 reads TGTGCCATCAGTGCGTCATATCAAACAGGAGCCCATGGCCAGTACTTC. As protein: CAISASYQTGAHGQYF.

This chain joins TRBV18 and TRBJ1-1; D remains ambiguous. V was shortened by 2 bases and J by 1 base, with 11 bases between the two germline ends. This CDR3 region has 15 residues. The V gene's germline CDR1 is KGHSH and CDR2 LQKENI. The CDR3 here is CASSPVRTANTEAFF. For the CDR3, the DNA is TGTGCCAGCTCACCAGTGCGGACGGCGAACACTGAAGCTTTCTTT.

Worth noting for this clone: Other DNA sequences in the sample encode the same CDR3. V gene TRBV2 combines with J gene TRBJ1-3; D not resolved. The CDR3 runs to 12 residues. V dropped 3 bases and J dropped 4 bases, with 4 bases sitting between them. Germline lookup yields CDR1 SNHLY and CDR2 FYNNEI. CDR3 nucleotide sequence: TGTGCCAGCAGTGAGGGGGGAAACACCATATATTTT. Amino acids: CASSEGGNTIYF.

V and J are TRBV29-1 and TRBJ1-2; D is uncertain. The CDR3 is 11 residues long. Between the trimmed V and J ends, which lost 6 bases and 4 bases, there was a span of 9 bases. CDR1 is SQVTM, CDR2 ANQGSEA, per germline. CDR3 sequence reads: CSVAGLYGYTF. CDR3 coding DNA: TGCAGCGTCGCCGGGCTCTATGGCTACACCTTC.

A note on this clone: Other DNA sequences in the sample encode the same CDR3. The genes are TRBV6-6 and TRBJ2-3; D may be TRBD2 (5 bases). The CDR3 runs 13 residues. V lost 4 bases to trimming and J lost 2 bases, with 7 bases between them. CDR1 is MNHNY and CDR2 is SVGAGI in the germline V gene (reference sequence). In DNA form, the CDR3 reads TGTGCCAGCAGTTTCGGACTCACAGATACGCAGTATTTT. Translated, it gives CASSFGLTDTQYF.

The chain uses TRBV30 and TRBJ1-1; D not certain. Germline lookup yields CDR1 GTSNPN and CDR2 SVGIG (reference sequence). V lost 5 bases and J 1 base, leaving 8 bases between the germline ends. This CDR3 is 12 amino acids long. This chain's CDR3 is CAWGPGNTEAFF. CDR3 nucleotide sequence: TGTGCCTGGGGCCCAGGGAACACTGAAGCTTTCTTT.

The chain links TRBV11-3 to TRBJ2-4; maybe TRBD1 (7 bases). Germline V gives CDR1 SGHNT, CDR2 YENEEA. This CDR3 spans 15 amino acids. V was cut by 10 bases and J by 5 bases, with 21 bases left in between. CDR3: CATPCYRGGQNIQYF. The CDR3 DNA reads TGTGCCACACCCTGTTACAGGGGAGGTCAAAACATTCAGTACTTC.

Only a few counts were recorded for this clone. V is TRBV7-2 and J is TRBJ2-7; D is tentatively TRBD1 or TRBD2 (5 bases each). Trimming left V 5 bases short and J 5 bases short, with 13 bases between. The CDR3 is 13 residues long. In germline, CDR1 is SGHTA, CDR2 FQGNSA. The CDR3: CASSPALGDEQYF. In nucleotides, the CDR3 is TGTGCCAGCAGCCCAGCGCTGGGGGACGAGCAGTACTTC.